This TCR beta chain was retrieved from a study of PD-1 blockade in classical Hodgkin lymphoma. Study findings and constraints: Reported findings placed baseline TCR diversity lower in newly diagnosed patients (compared with healthy donors). TCR diversity in CD4+, not CD8+, cells rose significantly by C4D1.

Time point given: cycle 4 day 1 (C4D1), after less than 7 weeks of nivolumab. Autologous stem cell transplantation was followed by relapse in every patient, and brentuximab vedotin exposure varied. Each best response was a complete response, a partial response or progressive disease. Profiled with immunoSEQ multiplex PCR; TCRdb holds only in-frame clones, not every one. The sample holds roughly 19,000 clones; around 80% are singletons and the top ten take approximately 22%. With 10 bases removed from V and 2 bases from J, the gap between germline ends came to 14 bases. Per the germline V gene, CDR1 is MNHNY and CDR2 is SVGAGI (reference sequence). This CDR3 comprises 14 residues. A word on this clone: Its antigen is not identified.

The source of this sequence is a human donor with classical Hodgkin lymphoma. Sample: peripheral blood mononuclear cells (PBMCs), taken before the fourth cycle of nivolumab. The genes are TRBV6-6 and TRBJ1-4; TRBD1 is a possible D gene (5 bases). The CDR3 loop is CATRTRDTNEKLFF. The CDR3 nucleotides are TGTGCCACCCGGACCCGGGACACTAATGAAAAACTGTTTTTT.